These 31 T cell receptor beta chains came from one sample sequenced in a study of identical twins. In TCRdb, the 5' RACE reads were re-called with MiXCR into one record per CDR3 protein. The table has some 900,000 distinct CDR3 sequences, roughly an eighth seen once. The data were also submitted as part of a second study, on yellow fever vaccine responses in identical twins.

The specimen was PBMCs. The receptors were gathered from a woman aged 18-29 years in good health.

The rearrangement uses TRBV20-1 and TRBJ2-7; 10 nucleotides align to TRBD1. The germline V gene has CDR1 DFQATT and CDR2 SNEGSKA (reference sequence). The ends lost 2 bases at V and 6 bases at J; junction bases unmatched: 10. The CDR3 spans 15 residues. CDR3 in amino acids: CSARPVGQGILEQYF. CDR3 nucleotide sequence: TGCAGTGCTAGACCAGTGGGACAGGGGATCCTCGAGCAGTACTTC.

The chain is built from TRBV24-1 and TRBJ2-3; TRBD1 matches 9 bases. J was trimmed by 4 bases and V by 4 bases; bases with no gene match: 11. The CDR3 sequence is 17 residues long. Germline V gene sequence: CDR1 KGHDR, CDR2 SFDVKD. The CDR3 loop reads CATSDQRQGGESDTQYF. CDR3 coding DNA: TGTGCCACCAGTGACCAACGACAGGGGGGAGAATCAGATACGCAGTATTTT.

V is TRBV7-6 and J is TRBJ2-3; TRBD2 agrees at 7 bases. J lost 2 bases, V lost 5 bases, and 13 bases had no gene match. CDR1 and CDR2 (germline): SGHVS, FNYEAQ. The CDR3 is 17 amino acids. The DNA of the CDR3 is TGTGCCAGCAGCCCTGGGACTATCCCCCGACCCACAGATACGCAGTATTTT. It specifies CASSPGTIPRPTDTQYF.

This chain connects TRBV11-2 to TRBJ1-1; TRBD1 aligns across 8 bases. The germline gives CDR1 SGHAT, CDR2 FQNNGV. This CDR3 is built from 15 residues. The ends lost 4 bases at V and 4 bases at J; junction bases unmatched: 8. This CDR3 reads CASSSDRGLGTEAFF. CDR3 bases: TGTGCCAGCAGCTCCGACAGGGGATTGGGCACTGAAGCTTTCTTT.

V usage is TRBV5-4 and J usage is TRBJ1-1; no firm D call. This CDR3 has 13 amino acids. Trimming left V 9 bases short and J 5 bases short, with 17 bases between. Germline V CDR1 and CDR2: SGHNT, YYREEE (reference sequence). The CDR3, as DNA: TGTGCCACTGAATCGGGGTCGGGAACTGAAGCTTTCTTT. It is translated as CATESGSGTEAFF.

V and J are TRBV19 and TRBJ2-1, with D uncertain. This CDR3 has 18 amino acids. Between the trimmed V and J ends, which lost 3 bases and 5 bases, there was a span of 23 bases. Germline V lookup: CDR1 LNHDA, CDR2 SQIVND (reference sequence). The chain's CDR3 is CASSIIGSVFRRDNEQFF. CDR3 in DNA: TGTGCCAGTAGTATTATCGGTTCGGTTTTCCGACGGGACAATGAGCAGTTCTTC. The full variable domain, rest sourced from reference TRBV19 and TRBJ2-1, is DGGITQSPKYLFRKEGQNVTLSCEQNLNHDAMYWYRQDPGQGLRLIYYSQIVNDFQKGDIAEGYSVSREKKESFPLTVTSAQKNPTAFYLCASSIIGSVFRRDNEQFFGPGTRLTVL.

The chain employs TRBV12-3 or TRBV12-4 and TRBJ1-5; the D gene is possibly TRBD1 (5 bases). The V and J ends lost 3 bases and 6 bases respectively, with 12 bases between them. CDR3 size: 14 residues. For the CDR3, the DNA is TGTGCCAGCAGTTTTCTGGCCGGGGCTCAGCCCCAGCATTTT. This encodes CASSFLAGAQPQHF.

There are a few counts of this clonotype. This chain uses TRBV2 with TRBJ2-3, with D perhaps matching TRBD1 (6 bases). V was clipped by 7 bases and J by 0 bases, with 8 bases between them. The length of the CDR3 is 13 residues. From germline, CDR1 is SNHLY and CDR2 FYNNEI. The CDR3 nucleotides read TGTGCCAGCAAAGACAGGAGCACAGATACGCAGTATTTT. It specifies CASKDRSTDTQYF.

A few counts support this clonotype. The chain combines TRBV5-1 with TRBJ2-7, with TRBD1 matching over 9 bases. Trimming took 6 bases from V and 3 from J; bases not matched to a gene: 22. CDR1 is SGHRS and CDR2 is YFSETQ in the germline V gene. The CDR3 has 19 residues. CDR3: CASTHAEDRGSMGFYEQYV. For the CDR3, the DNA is TGCGCCAGCACCCACGCCGAGGACAGGGGATCAATGGGTTTCTACGAGCAGTACGTC.

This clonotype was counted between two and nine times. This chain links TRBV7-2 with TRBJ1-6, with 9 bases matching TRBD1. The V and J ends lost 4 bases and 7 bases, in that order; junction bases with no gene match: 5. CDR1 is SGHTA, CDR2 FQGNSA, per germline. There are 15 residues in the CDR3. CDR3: CASSWDRAGNSPLHF. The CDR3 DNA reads TGTGCCAGCAGCTGGGACAGGGCAGGCAATTCACCCCTCCACTTT.

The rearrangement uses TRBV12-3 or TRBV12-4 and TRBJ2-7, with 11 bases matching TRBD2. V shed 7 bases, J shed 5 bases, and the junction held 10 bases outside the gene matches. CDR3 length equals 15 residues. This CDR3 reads CASTFSSGRYNEQYF. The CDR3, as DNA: TGTGCCAGCACCTTCTCTAGCGGGAGGTACAACGAGCAGTACTTC.

The CDR3, as DNA: TGCAGTGCTCGGGGGGGAAACCCCACAGATACGCAGTATTTT. As protein: CSARGGNPTDTQYF. This chain uses TRBV20-1 with TRBJ2-3, with 8 bases aligning to TRBD2. Trimming removed 5 bases from V and 2 bases from J; junction bases left unmatched: 6. This CDR3 has 14 amino acids. Germline CDR1 and CDR2: DFQATT and SNEGSKA (reference sequence).

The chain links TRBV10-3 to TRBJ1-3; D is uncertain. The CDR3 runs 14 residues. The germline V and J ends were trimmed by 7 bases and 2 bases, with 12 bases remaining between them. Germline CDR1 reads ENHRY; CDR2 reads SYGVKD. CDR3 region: CAITNDEAGNTIYF. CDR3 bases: TGTGCCATCACTAACGATGAGGCTGGAAACACCATATATTTT.

CDR3 loop: CASSLAKGITEAFF. CDR3 sequence (DNA): TGTGCCAGCAGCTTAGCGAAGGGGATCACTGAAGCTTTCTTT. The V call is TRBV7-9, the J call TRBJ1-1; possibly TRBD1 for D (5 bases). Deletions cut 0 bases from V and 4 bases from J, with 9 bases between. The CDR3 loop spans 14 amino acids. The V gene's germline CDR1 is SEHNR and CDR2 FQNEAQ (reference sequence).

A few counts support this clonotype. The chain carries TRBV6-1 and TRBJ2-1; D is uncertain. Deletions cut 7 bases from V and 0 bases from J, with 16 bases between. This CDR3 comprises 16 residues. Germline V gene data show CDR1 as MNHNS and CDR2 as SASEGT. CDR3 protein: CASTPFSSGSYNEQFF. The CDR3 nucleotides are TGTGCCAGCACCCCATTCTCCTCGGGCTCCTACAATGAGCAGTTCTTC.

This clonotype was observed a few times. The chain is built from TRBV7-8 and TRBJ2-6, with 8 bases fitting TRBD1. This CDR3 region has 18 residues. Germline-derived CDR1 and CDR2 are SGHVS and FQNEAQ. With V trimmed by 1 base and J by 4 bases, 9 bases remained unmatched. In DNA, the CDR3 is TGTGCCAGCAGCTTAGTTTTGCAGGGGGCGGTGGGGGCCAACGTCCTGACTTTC. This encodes CASSLVLQGAVGANVLTF.

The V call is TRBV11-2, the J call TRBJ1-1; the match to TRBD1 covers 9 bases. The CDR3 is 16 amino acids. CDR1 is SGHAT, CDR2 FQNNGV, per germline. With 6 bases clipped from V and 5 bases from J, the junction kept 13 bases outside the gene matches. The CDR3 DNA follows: TGTGCCAGCAGTCCTTGGACAGGGGAGGTAGGAACTGAAGCTTTCTTT. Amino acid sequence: CASSPWTGEVGTEAFF.

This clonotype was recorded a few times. The DNA for the CDR3 is TGCAGTGCTAGGGCGGGACTAGCGGGGGGCCGGGGAACAGATACGCAGTATTTT. It translates to CSARAGLAGGRGTDTQYF. The chain uses TRBV20-1 and TRBJ2-3, with 15 bases fitting TRBD2. CDR1 and CDR2 from the germline V gene are DFQATT and SNEGSKA (reference sequence). Trimming at V came to 3 bases and at J to 3 bases, leaving 10 bases not matched to a gene. The CDR3 is made up of 18 amino acids.

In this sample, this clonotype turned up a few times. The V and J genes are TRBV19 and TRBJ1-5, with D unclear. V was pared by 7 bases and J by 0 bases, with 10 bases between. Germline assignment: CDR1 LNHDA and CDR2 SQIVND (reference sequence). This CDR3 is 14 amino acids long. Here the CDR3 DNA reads TGTGCCAGTAAGGAAGATTATAGCAATCAGCCCCAGCATTTT. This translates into CASKEDYSNQPQHF.

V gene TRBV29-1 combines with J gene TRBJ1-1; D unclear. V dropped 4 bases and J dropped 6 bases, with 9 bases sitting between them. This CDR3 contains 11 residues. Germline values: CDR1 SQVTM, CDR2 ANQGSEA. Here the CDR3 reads CSVVPVAEAFF. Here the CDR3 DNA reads TGCAGCGTTGTCCCCGTTGCTGAAGCTTTCTTT.

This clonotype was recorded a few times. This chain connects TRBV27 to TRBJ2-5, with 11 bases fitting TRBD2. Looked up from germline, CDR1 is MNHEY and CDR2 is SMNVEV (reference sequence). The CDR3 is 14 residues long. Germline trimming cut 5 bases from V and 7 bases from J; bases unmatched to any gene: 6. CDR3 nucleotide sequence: TGTGCCAGCAGTAGACTAGCGGGGTCGGGGACCCAGTACTTC. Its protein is CASSRLAGSGTQYF.

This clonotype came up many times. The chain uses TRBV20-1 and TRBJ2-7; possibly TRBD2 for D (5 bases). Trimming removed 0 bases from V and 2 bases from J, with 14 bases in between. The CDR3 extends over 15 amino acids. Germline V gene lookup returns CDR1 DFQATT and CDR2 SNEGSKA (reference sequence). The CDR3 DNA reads TGCAGTGCTAGAGATCGTGCGGGCCCGACCTACGAGCAGTACTTC. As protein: CSARDRAGPTYEQYF.

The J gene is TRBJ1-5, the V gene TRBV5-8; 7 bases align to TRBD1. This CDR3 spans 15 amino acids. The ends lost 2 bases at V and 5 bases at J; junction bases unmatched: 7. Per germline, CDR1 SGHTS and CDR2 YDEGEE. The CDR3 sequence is CASSLHRDSYQPQHF. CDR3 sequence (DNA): TGTGCCAGCAGCTTACACCGGGACAGCTATCAGCCCCAGCATTTT.

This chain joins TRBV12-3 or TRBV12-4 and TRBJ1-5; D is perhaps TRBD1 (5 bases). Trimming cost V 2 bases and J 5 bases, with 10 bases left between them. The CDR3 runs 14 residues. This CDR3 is CASSLQGSYQPQHF. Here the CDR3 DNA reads TGTGCCAGCAGTTTACAGGGCTCCTATCAGCCCCAGCATTTT.

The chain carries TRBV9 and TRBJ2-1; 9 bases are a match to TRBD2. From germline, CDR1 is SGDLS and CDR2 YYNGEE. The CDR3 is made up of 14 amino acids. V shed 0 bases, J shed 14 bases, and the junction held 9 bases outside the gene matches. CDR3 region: CASSVEAGGPSEFF. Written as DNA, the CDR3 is TGTGCCAGCAGCGTAGAGGCGGGAGGGCCCTCTGAGTTCTTC.

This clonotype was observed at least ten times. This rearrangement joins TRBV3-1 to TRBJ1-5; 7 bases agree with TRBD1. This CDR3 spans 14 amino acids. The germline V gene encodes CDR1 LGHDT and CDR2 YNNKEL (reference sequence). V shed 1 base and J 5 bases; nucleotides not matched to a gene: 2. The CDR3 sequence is CASSQGGGYQPQHF. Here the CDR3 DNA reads TGTGCCAGCAGCCAAGGAGGGGGCTATCAGCCCCAGCATTTT.

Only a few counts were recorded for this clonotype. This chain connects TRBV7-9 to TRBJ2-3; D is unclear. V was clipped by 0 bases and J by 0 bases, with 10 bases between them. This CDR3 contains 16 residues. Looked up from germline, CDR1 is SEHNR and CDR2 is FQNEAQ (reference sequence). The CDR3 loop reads CASSLATWASTDTQYF. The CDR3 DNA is TGTGCCAGCAGCTTAGCAACGTGGGCTAGCACAGATACGCAGTATTTT.

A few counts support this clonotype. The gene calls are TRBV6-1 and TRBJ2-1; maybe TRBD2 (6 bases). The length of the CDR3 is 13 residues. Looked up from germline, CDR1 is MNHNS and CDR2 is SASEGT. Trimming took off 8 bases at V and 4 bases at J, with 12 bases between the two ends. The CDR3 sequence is CASRGGLYNEQFF. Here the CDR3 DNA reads TGTGCCAGCCGGGGAGGACTGTACAATGAGCAGTTCTTC.

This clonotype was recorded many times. The DNA of the CDR3 is TGTGCCAGCAGTTTAGGAGGGGGGATCTACAATGAGCAGTTCTTC. This codes for CASSLGGGIYNEQFF. This chain connects TRBV27 to TRBJ2-1; D is tentatively TRBD1 or TRBD2 (6 bases each). Per germline, CDR1 MNHEY and CDR2 SMNVEV (reference sequence). The V and J ends lost 2 bases and 3 bases respectively, with 11 bases between them. CDR3 length: 15 residues.

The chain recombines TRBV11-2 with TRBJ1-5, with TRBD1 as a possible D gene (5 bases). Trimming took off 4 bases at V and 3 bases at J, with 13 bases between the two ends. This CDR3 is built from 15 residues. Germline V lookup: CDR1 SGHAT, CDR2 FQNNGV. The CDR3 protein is CASSSQGLDNQPQHF. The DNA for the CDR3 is TGTGCCAGCAGCTCTCAGGGTCTGGACAATCAGCCCCAGCATTTT.

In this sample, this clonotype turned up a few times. The CDR3 DNA reads TGTGCCAGCAGTCGAGATGGTTCAGGGTGGCGGAACACTGAAGCTTTCTTT. This encodes CASSRDGSGWRNTEAFF. This chain links TRBV7-6 with TRBJ1-1; possible D gene TRBD1, 5 bases. The germline CDR1 and CDR2 sequences are SGHVS and FNYEAQ. Trimming left V 6 bases short and J 1 base short, with 21 bases between. This CDR3 is 17 amino acids long.